This entry features one TCR beta chain sequence. Its cognate antigen is unknown. TCRdb's table, derived via immunoSEQ multiplex PCR, lists solely in-frame clones and lacks some. The sample has around 93,000 clones, 85% seen once. After removal of 3 bases from V and 0 bases from J, the junction contained 1 base not matched to a gene. Germline CDR1 reads SNHLY; CDR2 reads FYNNEI. This CDR3 is built from 15 residues. This entry comes from a study of cytomegalovirus exposure and HLA in healthy donors. In the study overall: The platform used for the roughly 120 validation repertoires matched that of the roughly 630 first-cohort repertoires, a later analysis reported. Study-wide results and limits: Reports showed the classifier diagnosing cytomegalovirus status with high specificity and sensitivity. The study recorded more than 150 TCR beta chains that were cytomegalovirus-associated.

The donors were part of the roughly 110-subject validation cohort, which stood apart from the approximately 630-subject first cohort. This chain links TRBV2 with TRBJ1-3, with 8 bases matching TRBD1. Sequenced: PBMCs. The TCR was taken from a man aged 18 to 30 in good health and CMV-seropositive. Written as DNA, the CDR3 is TGTGCCAGCAGTGAGACAGGGGCCTCTGGAAACACCATATATTTT. This codes for CASSETGASGNTIYF.